This entry features one T cell receptor (beta chain) sequence. No antigen is known for it. Per-nucleotide qualities are absent, and no much larger clonotype sits a single base away. The data are from a study of blood T cell repertoires in COVID-19 (dated by TCRdb to the early 2020s). Regarding the study in general: The collaborator samples originated in the United States, Italy and Spain and spanned the acute and convalescent phases of COVID-19. The material from the prospective study consisted of cDNA or gDNA derived from T cells, B-cell-depleted T cells, or PBMCs. The dataset comprised deeply sampled blood TCRbeta repertoires from subjects exposed to, actively infected with, or recovered from COVID-19. A freely available public database, intended as a resource for researchers studying the immune response to SARS-CoV-2, is where the repertoires were released. The samples were drawn from two sources: the first 160 participants of the ongoing ImmuneRACE study, and over 1,000 subjects contributed by 6 global collaborators. The sample metadata nearly always contained a de-identified subject ID, COVID-19 status, age in years and sex. Where available, HLA class I and class II types were taken from metadata supplied by the sample provider and were not determined by assay-based typing. The study at large found these results: Clinical and demographic metadata were provided uncurated, with the amount varying by source and participant.

The collaborating institutions used their own protocols to collect whole blood in K2EDTA tubes. Collaborator samples were shipped for TCRbeta analysis as frozen whole blood, isolated PBMCs, or DNA extracted from either sample type. The immunoSEQ Assay, a bias-controlled multiplex PCR, was used to amplify TCRbeta CDR3 regions from genomic DNA. As for the original processing: Nucleated cell counts per sample were estimated from amplification of reference gene primers within the assay. Sequence reads were collapsed and filtered to measure the absolute abundance of every unique TCRbeta CDR3 rearrangement. For each sample, productive Simpson clonality was calculated as the square root of Simpson's diversity index over productive rearrangements. TCRdb took over this immuneACCESS table, retaining in-frame rearrangements with V and J assigned. Such tables are incomplete; in checked studies, under half of the missing clones stem from an unresolved V gene, and the remainder is unexplained. That table supplies the V and J calls and clone size; D and trimming were determined from the DNA. The table for this sample lists under 150,000 clones; over 80% of them were counted only once. The ten biggest clones cover under 3% of the sample.

The CDR3 runs 14 amino acids, cysteine and phenylalanine included. The entry retains the CDR3 DNA only, 42 bases that are in frame from base 1. Clipping removes 10 bases from V and 3 bases from J, with 11 as the unmatched junction base count. According to the germline V gene, CDR1 reads MDHEN and CDR2 reads SYDVKM. The chain couples TRBV28 to TRBJ1-1; TRBD1 lines up with 7 middle nucleotides. The sequence came from a woman aged 40 to 50 with active or convalescent COVID-19. Specimen: peripheral blood. The CDR3 protein: CAIRQGGADTEAFF. The base sequence is TGTGCCATCCGACAGGGCGGGGCAGACACTGAAGCTTTCTTT.